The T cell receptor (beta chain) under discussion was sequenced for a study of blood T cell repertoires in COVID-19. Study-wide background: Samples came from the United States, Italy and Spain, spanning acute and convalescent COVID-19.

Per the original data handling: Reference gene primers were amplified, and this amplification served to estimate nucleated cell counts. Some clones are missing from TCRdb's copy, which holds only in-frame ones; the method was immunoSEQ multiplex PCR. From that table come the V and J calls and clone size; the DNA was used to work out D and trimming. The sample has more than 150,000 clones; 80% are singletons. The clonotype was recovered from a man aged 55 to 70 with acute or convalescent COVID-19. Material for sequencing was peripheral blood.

The CDR3 DNA reads as TGTGCCAGTTCCTACAGTTTCTTAGACTCACCCCTCCACTTT. It is translated as CASSYSFLDSPLHF. This rearrangement joins TRBV9 to TRBJ1-6; D is uncertain. The CDR3 runs 14 residues. V was trimmed by 8 bases and J by 10 bases, leaving 19 bases between them. Germline loops: CDR1 SGDLS, CDR2 YYNGEE.